What follows are 17 T cell receptor beta chains derived from one specimen sequenced in a study of regulatory T cells in long-lasting Graves disease. The sample's time point: newly diagnosed GD, antithyroid drugs for less than 3 months. Extracted PBMC RNA gave rise to the TCR library. Arm-PCR of CDR3 regions with iRepertoire HTBI primers generated TCR beta libraries. TCRdb used MiXCR to reprocess the multiplex PCR reads, holding one entry per CDR3 protein. Among hundreds of thousands of distinct CDR3 sequences listed, around 15% were seen once. The same specimen was also included in a second study, on T cells in Graves' hyperthyroidism and ophthalmopathy.

This specimen consisted of peripheral blood mononuclear cells (PBMCs), obtained at new diagnosis, from a patient treated with antithyroid drugs. The receptors derive from a young woman with Graves disease.

V and J are TRBV30 and TRBJ2-2; D is possibly TRBD2 (5 bases). This CDR3 is built from 13 residues. In germline, CDR1 is GTSNPN, CDR2 SVGIG (reference sequence). V was trimmed by 5 bases and J by 3 bases, leaving 10 bases between them. CDR3 residues: CAWQSGYTGELFF. The CDR3 DNA reads TGTGCCTGGCAGTCGGGGTACACCGGGGAGCTGTTTTTT.

This sequence joins TRBV7-2 and TRBJ2-1; 7 bases fit TRBD1. CDR1 SGHTA and CDR2 FQGNSA come from the germline V gene. J lost 0 bases, V lost 5 bases, and 31 bases had no gene match. The length of the CDR3 is 24 residues. The CDR3 DNA reads as TGTGCCAGCAGCCCAAACAACACAAGAGACAGGGCGAAAATACCTGCCAGCTCCTACAATGAGCAGTTCTTC. Translating it yields CASSPNNTRDRAKIPASSYNEQFF.

This clonotype was counted ten times or more. This chain connects TRBV7-2 to TRBJ2-1; TRBD2 agrees at 9 bases. The trim removed 5 bases at V and 3 bases at J, leaving 11 bases unmatched. Germline V gene lookup returns CDR1 SGHTA and CDR2 FQGNSA. The CDR3 length is 17 residues. CDR3 sequence reads: CASSGQPAGGGYNEQFF. CDR3 coding DNA: TGTGCCAGCAGCGGACAACCGGCGGGAGGGGGCTACAATGAGCAGTTCTTC. The full variable domain, rest sourced from reference TRBV7-2 and TRBJ2-1, is GAGVSQSPSNKVTEKGKDVELRCDPISGHTALYWYRQSLGQGLEFLIYFQGNSAPDKSGLPSDRFSAERTGGSVSTLTIQRTQQEDSAVYLCASSGQPAGGGYNEQFFGPGTRLTVL.

This clonotype has ten or more counts. The chain is built from TRBV19 and TRBJ2-1, with D possibly being TRBD2 (6 bases). Per germline, CDR1 LNHDA and CDR2 SQIVND (reference sequence). V dropped 6 bases and J dropped 5 bases, with 14 bases sitting between them. This CDR3 has 14 amino acids. The CDR3 spells CASSHLSGDNEQFF. CDR3 sequence (DNA): TGTGCCAGTAGCCACCTGTCGGGAGACAATGAGCAGTTCTTC. The full variable domain, with the rest looked up from reference TRBV19 and TRBJ2-1, is DGGITQSPKYLFRKEGQNVTLSCEQNLNHDAMYWYRQDPGQGLRLIYYSQIVNDFQKGDIAEGYSVSREKKESFPLTVTSAQKNPTAFYLCASSHLSGDNEQFFGPGTRLTVL.

This clonotype was found many times. The rearrangement uses TRBV29-1 and TRBJ2-5; TRBD2 matches at 11 bases. With V trimmed by 4 bases and J by 2 bases, 6 bases remained unmatched. CDR1 and CDR2 from the germline V gene are SQVTM and ANQGSEA. This CDR3 has 15 amino acids. CDR3 loop: CSVGPGLAVQETQYF. The CDR3 coding sequence is TGCAGCGTTGGGCCGGGACTAGCGGTACAAGAGACCCAGTACTTC.

This clonotype was seen a few times. The CDR3 bases are TGCAGCGTTGCCCCCCCCCCCGGCCACAATGAGCAGTTCTTC. This sequence encodes CSVAPPPGHNEQFF. This chain connects TRBV29-1 to TRBJ2-1; D is ambiguous. V shed 4 bases and J shed 5 bases, with 15 bases lying between them. Germline V lookup: CDR1 SQVTM, CDR2 ANQGSEA. CDR3 length: 14 residues.

This clonotype was counted ten times or more. The rearrangement joins TRBV6-1 to TRBJ2-7, with D tentatively TRBD1 (6 bases). The CDR3 has 14 amino acids. Trimming removed 7 bases at V and 4 bases at J, with 17 bases between. CDR1 MNHNS and CDR2 SASEGT come from the germline V gene. CDR3 loop: CASNSRGTLYEQYF. The CDR3 coding sequence is TGTGCCAGCAACAGCAGGGGTACTCTATACGAGCAGTACTTC.

This clonotype appeared a few times. The rearrangement links TRBV3-1 to TRBJ1-3; D unresolved. V lost 1 base to trimming and J lost 0 bases, with 7 bases between them. Germline V gene lookup returns CDR1 LGHDT and CDR2 YNNKEL (reference sequence). This CDR3 region has 15 residues. The CDR3, as DNA: TGTGCCAGCAGCCAAGCGGGGATCTCTGGAAACACCATATATTTT. As protein: CASSQAGISGNTIYF.

This clonotype was detected only a few times. The chain carries TRBV2 and TRBJ1-1; D unresolved. V lost 6 bases and J 1 base, leaving 9 bases between the germline ends. Germline CDR1 and CDR2: SNHLY and FYNNEI. The length of the CDR3 is 13 residues. CDR3 residues: CASRLPTNTEAFF. CDR3 DNA sequence: TGTGCCAGCAGACTCCCGACGAACACTGAAGCTTTCTTT.

This clonotype was counted at least ten times. The V call is TRBV24-1, the J call TRBJ2-5; D is ambiguous. With 3 bases removed from V and 5 bases from J, the gap between germline ends came to 9 bases. The V gene's germline CDR1 is KGHDR and CDR2 SFDVKD. This CDR3 has 13 amino acids. This CDR3 is CATSDAAPETQYF. For the CDR3, the DNA is TGTGCCACCAGTGATGCAGCCCCGGAGACCCAGTACTTC.

This clonotype was seen a handful of times. This sequence joins TRBV6-1 and TRBJ1-2; possibly TRBD1 for D (6 bases). The germline V gene has CDR1 MNHNS and CDR2 SASEGT. CDR3 size: 15 residues. With 4 bases removed from V and 3 bases from J, the gap between germline ends came to 15 bases. The CDR3 DNA sequence: TGTGCCAGCAGTGCTGTTGAACAGGGAGACTATGGCTACACCTTC. Its protein product is CASSAVEQGDYGYTF.

The J gene is TRBJ1-5, the V gene TRBV5-1, with 11 nucleotides matching TRBD1. V was clipped by 3 bases and J by 7 bases; unmatched bases: 3. CDR3 length: 14 residues. CDR1 is SGHRS and CDR2 is YFSETQ in the germline V gene. The CDR3 sequence is CASSWGQGDQPQHF. The CDR3 region has the DNA TGCGCCAGCAGCTGGGGACAGGGGGACCAGCCCCAGCATTTT.

Only a few counts were recorded for this clonotype. The chain links TRBV19 to TRBJ2-3, with no clear D. V shed 3 bases and J shed 6 bases, with 7 bases lying between them. CDR3 length equals 12 residues. Per the germline V gene, CDR1 is LNHDA and CDR2 is SQIVND (reference sequence). The CDR3 DNA is TGTGCCAGTAGTATGTCGGGCGATACGCAGTATTTT. This codes for CASSMSGDTQYF.

This clonotype was picked up many times. This CDR3 is CASSLPGFFGQRALPYEQYF. The CDR3 region has the DNA TGTGCCAGCAGCCTGCCCGGCTTTTTCGGGCAGCGGGCCTTACCCTACGAGCAGTACTTC. The chain combines TRBV7-8 with TRBJ2-7; the D gene is possibly TRBD2 (6 bases). Germline-derived CDR1 and CDR2 are SGHVS and FQNEAQ. The CDR3 spans 20 residues. The germline V and J ends were trimmed by 5 bases and 2 bases, with 31 bases remaining between them.

This clonotype was detected a few times. CDR3 coding DNA: TGTGCCACCAGTGATTTTGGGGGGACAGGGGAGGTCGATGAAAAACTGTTTTTT. This codes for CATSDFGGTGEVDEKLFF. The chain employs TRBV24-1 and TRBJ1-4; 10 bases are a match to TRBD1. The CDR3 runs 18 residues. The J segment lost 6 bases and the V segment lost 1 base, leaving 10 bases of the junction unmatched. Germline assignment: CDR1 KGHDR and CDR2 SFDVKD.

This clonotype came up a few times. J is TRBJ2-7 and V is TRBV20-1; D possibly corresponds to TRBD2 (6 bases). Germline V lookup: CDR1 DFQATT, CDR2 SNEGSKA (reference sequence). V was cut by 6 bases and J by 1 base, with 13 bases left in between. This CDR3 has 13 residues. CDR3 nucleotides: TGCAGTGCCGCGTCCGGGACTTCCTACGAGCAGTACTTC. Translating gives CSAASGTSYEQYF.

This clonotype has at least ten counts. The CDR3 DNA reads as TGTGCCAGCAGTACCCCGCGGACTAGCGGGGGAAAAGAGACCCAGTACTTC. Protein sequence: CASSTPRTSGGKETQYF. The J gene is TRBJ2-5, the V gene TRBV28; 13 nucleotides agree with TRBD2. This CDR3 comprises 17 residues. V shed 5 bases, J shed 3 bases, and the junction held 9 bases outside the gene matches. Germline assignment: CDR1 MDHEN and CDR2 SYDVKM.